This T cell receptor beta chain was recorded in a study of blood T cell repertoires in COVID-19. Study summary: Samples of COVID-19 (acute and convalescent) were obtained from the United States, Italy and Spain. T cells, B-cell-depleted T cells, or PBMCs provided the cDNA or gDNA that served as material.

The authors' processing: Estimation of nucleated cell counts relied on the amplification of reference gene primers. Method: immunoSEQ multiplex PCR; TCRdb's copy keeps in-frame clones and lacks some. The V and J calls and the clone size are those of that table, but D and trimming were determined from the DNA. The data show 150,000 to 200,000 clones, over 80% seen once. The CDR3 totals 14 residues. V was pared by 5 bases and J by 0 bases, with 10 bases between. The V gene's germline CDR1 is SGHNT and CDR2 YENEEA. Sequencing input: peripheral blood. The sequence came from a woman aged 45 to 65 with acute or convalescent COVID-19. This chain joins TRBV11-3 and TRBJ1-1, with D perhaps TRBD1 (5 bases). CDR3 sequence: CASSLGGLNTEAFF. The CDR3 nucleotides read TGTGCCAGCAGCCTGGGGGGGTTGAACACTGAAGCTTTCTTT.